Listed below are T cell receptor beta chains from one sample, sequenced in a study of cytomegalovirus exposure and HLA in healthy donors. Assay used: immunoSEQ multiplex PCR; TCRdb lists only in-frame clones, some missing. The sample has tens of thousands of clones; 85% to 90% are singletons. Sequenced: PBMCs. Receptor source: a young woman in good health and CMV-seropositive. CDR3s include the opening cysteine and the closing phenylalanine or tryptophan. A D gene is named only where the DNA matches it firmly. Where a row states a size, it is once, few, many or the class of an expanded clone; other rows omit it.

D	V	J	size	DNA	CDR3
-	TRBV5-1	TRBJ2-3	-	TGCGCCAGCAGCCTCCGGGGGGCCAGTTCAGCAGATACGCAGTATTTT	CASSLRGASSADTQYF
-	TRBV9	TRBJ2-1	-	TGTGCCAGCAGCAACACAGGGTATAATGAGCAGTTCTTC	CASSNTGYNEQFF
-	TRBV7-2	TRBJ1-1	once	TGTGCCAGCAGCTCTGTCCCAGGGGACACTGAAGCTTTCTTT	CASSSVPGDTEAFF
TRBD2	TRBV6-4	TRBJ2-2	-	TGTGCCAGCAGCGGTAGCGGGACCGGGGAGCTGTTTTTT	CASSGSGTGELFF
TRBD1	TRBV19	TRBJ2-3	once	TGTGCCACCAATATACCGGGACAGGGGATTTCAGATACGCAGTATTTT	CATNIPGQGISDTQYF
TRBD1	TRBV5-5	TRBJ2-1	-	TGTGCCAGCAGCCTCCGGGACAGGGTCCATGAGCAGTTCTTC	CASSLRDRVHEQFF
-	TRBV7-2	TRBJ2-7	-	TGTGCCAGCAGCGAGACTAGTAGGGAGCAGTACTTC	CASSETSREQYF
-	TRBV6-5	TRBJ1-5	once	TGTGCCAGCAGTCCCTCCCGAGGGAGTCAGCCCCAGCATTTT	CASSPSRGSQPQHF
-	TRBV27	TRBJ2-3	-	TGTGCCAGCAGTTTAATCGGGGATACGCAGTATTTT	CASSLIGDTQYF
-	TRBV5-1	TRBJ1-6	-	TGCGCCAGCAGCTTGGTGGCAGTAGGGGATTCACCCCTCCACTTT	CASSLVAVGDSPLHF
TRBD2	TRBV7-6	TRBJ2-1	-	TGTGCCAGCAGCTCAACGGGACTAGCGGGGGGGCGTACAAGGAAGCAGTTCTTC	CASSSTGLAGGRTRKQFF
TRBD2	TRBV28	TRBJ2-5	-	TGTGCCAGCAGTTCGCTAGGACTAGCGGGACAAGAGACCCAGTACTTC	CASSSLGLAGQETQYF
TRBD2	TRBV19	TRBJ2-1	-	TGTGCCAGTAGTCGAGCTAGCGGGAGCGTTAGTAGTTTCAATGAGCAGTTCTTC	CASSRASGSVSSFNEQFF
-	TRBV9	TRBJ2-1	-	TGTGCCAGCAGCGTAAGTCCACAGGGTGTTTACAATGAGCAGTTCTTC	CASSVSPQGVYNEQFF
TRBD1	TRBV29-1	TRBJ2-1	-	TGCAGCGTTGACCTCCGGGACAGGGGGCGAAATGAGCAGTTCTTC	CSVDLRDRGRNEQFF
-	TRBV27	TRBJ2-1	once	TGTGCCAGCAGTCCTAGCGATTACAATGAGCAGTTCTTC	CASSPSDYNEQFF
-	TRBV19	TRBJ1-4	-	TGTGCCAGTACCACGGCCGGCAGGGCCGGCGGAAAACTGTTTTTT	CASTTAGRAGGKLFF
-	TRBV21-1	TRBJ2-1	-	TGTGCCAGCAACCGACTAGCGGGGGGGCCAAGGGTTTCCGATGAGCAGTTCTTC	CASNRLAGGPRVSDEQFF
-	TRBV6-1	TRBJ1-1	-	TGTGCCAGCAGAGCACAGGGATTTGAAACTGAAGCTTTCTTT	CASRAQGFETEAFF
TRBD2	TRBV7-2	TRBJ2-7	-	TGTGCCAGCAGCTTAGAAGGCGGGAGGGCCTACGAGCAGTACTTC	CASSLEGGRAYEQYF
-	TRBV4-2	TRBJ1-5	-	TGTGCCAGCAGCCAAGACACAGGCCTCAATCAGCCCCAGCATTTT	CASSQDTGLNQPQHF
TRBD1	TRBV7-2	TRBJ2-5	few	TGTGCCAGCAGCCCGATCGTAGACAGGGGACGAGAGACCCAGTACTTC	CASSPIVDRGRETQYF
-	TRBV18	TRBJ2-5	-	TGTGCCAGCTCACCTCAGGGGGGCCAAGAGACCCAGTACTTC	CASSPQGGQETQYF
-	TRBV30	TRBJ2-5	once	TGTGCCTTCCGAGTAAAGGGGCCCGGGGAGACCCAGTACTTC	CAFRVKGPGETQYF
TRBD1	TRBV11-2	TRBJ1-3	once	TGTGCCAGCAGCTTAGCGGGCGGGACAGGGATTGGAAACACCATATATTTT	CASSLAGGTGIGNTIYF
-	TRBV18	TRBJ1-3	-	TGTGCCAGCTCACCAGTTTGGAGGGGCTCTGGAAACACCATATATTTT	CASSPVWRGSGNTIYF
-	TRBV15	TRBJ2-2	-	TGTGCCACCAGCCGCGAACTAGCGAACACCGGGGAGCTGTTTTTT	CATSRELANTGELFF
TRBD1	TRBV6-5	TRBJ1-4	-	TGTGCCAGCAGGGATACAGGGGGCGCGAGGGAAAAACTGTTTTTT	CASRDTGGAREKLFF